The clone carrying this T cell receptor beta chain was recorded a few times. What it binds is not known. The CDR3 is made up of 15 amino acids. V lost 3 bases, J lost 4 bases, and 15 bases lay in between. The data were taken from a study of T-cell reconstitution after alpha-beta-depleted transplantation in children. Unique molecular identifiers were used in preparing the TCRbeta library. MiXCR, applied by TCRdb to the PCR reads, yields one record per CDR3 protein. The data hold approximately 430,000 distinct CDR3 sequences, with roughly 15% observed a single time. Notes on the study in general: T cells produced anew were the main source of T-cell counts and diversity one year after transplant. Some patients owed their high day-60 TCRbeta diversity to surviving recipient T cells and thymic progenitors.

J is TRBJ1-1 and V is TRBV12-3 or TRBV12-4; D not certain. This clonotype was sampled from a boy in the first two years of life who had a stem cell transplant for Wiskott-Aldrich syndrome, so the T cells may come from the graft donor. Material: PBMCs, mostly from graft donor cells, obtained 360 days after TCRalphabeta/CD19-depleted stem cell transplant. The CDR3 loop is CASSFHGGRGTEAFF. As DNA, the CDR3 is TGTGCCAGCAGTTTCCATGGTGGACGGGGCACTGAAGCTTTCTTT.